A single sample is the source of the 17 T cell receptor beta chains below, sequenced in a study of blood T cells in healthy people across ages (dated by TCRdb to the mid-2010s). The library was generated by 5' RACE. Sequenced on an Illumina HiSeq 2500. The second PCR ran for roughly 7 to 12 cycles and used a J-beta primer mix along with a sample-barcoded 5' primer. The public reads were reanalyzed by TCRdb: fastp trimming at Q25, MiXCR alignment, in-frame beta chains only. One record per CDR3 amino acid sequence lists the most common genes and DNA. Recorded for this sample are some 920,000 distinct CDR3 sequences; around 54% of them occurred a single time. Jointly, the top ten make up about 21% of the sample. The sample comprised blood. These receptors all stem from a woman aged 55-70 years in good health.

The V and J genes are TRBV4-3 and TRBJ2-3; perhaps TRBD2 as D (6 bases). Looked up from germline, CDR1 is LGHNA and CDR2 is YSLEER. V was pared by 3 bases and J by 4 bases, with 14 bases between. This CDR3 spans 15 amino acids. The CDR3, as DNA: TGCGCCAGCAGCCAGGGGGGTTTCTACCCAGATACGCAGTATTTT. Encoded protein: CASSQGGFYPDTQYF.

V and J are TRBV28 and TRBJ1-6, with 7 bases lining up with TRBD1. The V segment lost 7 bases and the J segment 0 bases; nucleotides outside the gene matches: 9. This CDR3 has 17 residues. Germline lookup yields CDR1 MDHEN and CDR2 SYDVKM. The CDR3 protein is CASNRGQRSSYNSPLHF. CDR3 coding DNA: TGTGCCAGCAACCGGGGACAGAGGAGCTCCTATAATTCACCCCTCCACTTT.

There are a few counts of this clonotype. The rearrangement uses TRBV12-3 or TRBV12-4 and TRBJ2-7; D possibly uses TRBD1 or TRBD2 (6 bases each). The V end lost 5 bases, the J end lost 7 bases, and 15 bases lay between the germline ends. CDR3 length: 13 amino acids. CDR3 bases: TGTGCCAGCAGTCTTCTTGGGGGGCAAGAGCAGTACTTC. Translating gives CASSLLGGQEQYF.

This clonotype appeared a single time. The chain joins TRBV21-1 to TRBJ2-1; the table's D call TRBD1 went unverified against the DNA. TRBV21-1 is given as a pseudogene. The CDR3 contains 14 residues. DNA for the CDR3: TGTGCCAACGGGACAGGGGGTGGCTACAATGGGCAGTTCTTC. Translated: CANGTGGGYNGQFF.

This clonotype was found a few times. CDR3: CASSYPAREEQYF. In DNA, the CDR3 is TGTGCCAGCAGTTACCCCGCCAGGGAGGAGCAGTACTTC. The chain couples TRBV6-2 or TRBV6-3 to TRBJ2-5; D possibly corresponds to TRBD2 (6 bases). Per the germline V gene, CDR1 is MNHEY and CDR2 is SVGEGT. Trimming stripped 2 bases from V and 11 bases from J, with 15 bases between. The CDR3 consists of 13 residues.

The chain carries TRBV5-6 and TRBJ1-4; D remains unclear. This CDR3 contains 17 residues. Trimming took 0 bases from V and 0 from J, leaving 12 bases between them. CDR1 is SGHDT and CDR2 is YYEEEE in the germline V gene. The chain's CDR3 is CASSLDLLGATNEKLFF. CDR3 nucleotide sequence: TGTGCCAGCAGCTTGGATCTATTGGGTGCAACTAATGAAAAACTGTTTTTT. Full variable domain (outside the CDR3, taken from reference TRBV5-6 and TRBJ1-4): DAGVTQSPTHLIKTRGQQVTLRCSPKSGHDTVSWYQQALGQGPQFIFQYYEEEERQRGNFPDRFSGHQFPNYSSELNVNALLLGDSALYLCASSLDLLGATNEKLFFGSGTQLSVL.

This rearrangement joins TRBV6-5 to TRBJ2-3; 7 bases map to TRBD2. Germline CDR1 MNHEY, CDR2 SVGAGI. Trimming cost V 2 bases and J 3 bases; bases outside gene matches: 5. This CDR3 is 15 amino acids long. DNA for the CDR3: TGTGCCAGCAGTTACATGGGACTACTAACAGATACGCAGTATTTT. It codes for CASSYMGLLTDTQYF.

The gene calls are TRBV29-1 and TRBJ2-7; 7 positions agree with TRBD1. The CDR3 spans 13 residues. Trimming removed 1 base from V and 9 bases from J; junction bases left unmatched: 9. Germline V gives CDR1 SQVTM, CDR2 ANQGSEA. The CDR3 here is CSVEAQQGIGQYF. The CDR3 DNA reads as TGCAGCGTTGAAGCACAACAGGGGATCGGGCAGTACTTC.

This clonotype was seen more than once but under ten times. The J gene is TRBJ2-3, the V gene TRBV4-3, with D possibly matching TRBD1 (7 bases). Deletions cut 6 bases from V and 4 bases from J, with 17 bases between. Germline lookup yields CDR1 LGHNA and CDR2 YSLEER. There are 15 residues in the CDR3. In DNA, the CDR3 is TGCGCCAGCAGAAGAGCGGAGGGGGCCCCAGATACGCAGTATTTT. This encodes CASRRAEGAPDTQYF.

This clonotype was found a few times. This chain uses TRBV12-3 or TRBV12-4 with TRBJ2-3; D unresolved. Trimming took 6 bases from V and 5 from J, leaving 9 bases between them. The CDR3 runs to 12 residues. Written as DNA, the CDR3 is TGTGCCAGCAGACAGATAGAAGATACGCAGTATTTT. This sequence encodes CASRQIEDTQYF.

Only a few counts were recorded for this clonotype. The chain couples TRBV7-2 to TRBJ1-2; 8 bases fit TRBD1. V dropped 3 bases and J dropped 4; count of bases not matched to a gene: 7. The CDR3 is 15 amino acids. CDR1 SGHTA and CDR2 FQGNSA come from the germline V gene. CDR3 loop: CASSLTRGLVYGYTF. CDR3 coding DNA: TGTGCCAGCAGCTTGACCAGGGGGCTGGTCTATGGCTACACCTTC.

The table lists this clonotype with a few counts. V gene TRBV24-1 combines with J gene TRBJ2-3; possible D gene TRBD2, 6 bases. V lost 3 bases, J lost 0 bases, and 15 bases lay in between. Per the germline V gene, CDR1 is KGHDR and CDR2 is SFDVKD. The CDR3 totals 17 residues. CDR3 nucleotide sequence: TGTGCCACCAGTGATCCTGTCGGGGGTGTCAGCACAGATACGCAGTATTTT. Protein: CATSDPVGGVSTDTQYF.

The chain is built from TRBV20-1 and TRBJ2-1; 10 bases agree with TRBD2. This CDR3 has 15 amino acids. The ends lost 0 bases at V and 5 bases at J; junction bases unmatched: 4. Germline V gene data show CDR1 as DFQATT and CDR2 as SNEGSKA (reference sequence). This CDR3 reads CSARDPSGRNNEQFF. In DNA form, the CDR3 reads TGCAGTGCTAGAGATCCTAGCGGGAGAAACAATGAGCAGTTCTTC.

The rearrangement links TRBV10-2 to TRBJ2-5; D remains ambiguous. There are 15 residues in the CDR3. V lost 0 bases and J 10 bases, leaving 18 bases between the germline ends. CDR1 is WSHSY and CDR2 is SAAADI in the germline V gene. CDR3 sequence: CASSESLSGWEGQYF. CDR3 nucleotides: TGCGCCAGCAGTGAGTCGCTCTCCGGTTGGGAAGGCCAGTACTTC.

The chain is built from TRBV7-9 and TRBJ1-2; 7 positions agree with TRBD1. Germline V CDR1 and CDR2: SEHNR, FQNEAQ (reference sequence). V lost 7 bases and J lost 6; bases outside the gene matches: 17. The CDR3 is made up of 16 amino acids. The DNA of the CDR3 is TGTGCCAGCACCACTGGGGGACAGTTCGTCAAGGATGGCTACACCTTC. This sequence encodes CASTTGGQFVKDGYTF.

The rearrangement uses TRBV12-3 or TRBV12-4 and TRBJ2-1; 9 bases are shared with TRBD2. This CDR3 has 16 amino acids. The trim removed 3 bases at V and 2 bases at J, leaving 5 bases unmatched. CDR3 in amino acids: CASSLGLAFPYNEQFF. CDR3 DNA: TGTGCCAGCAGTTTGGGACTAGCATTTCCCTACAATGAGCAGTTCTTC.

This clonotype turned up a few times. The chain recombines TRBV19 with TRBJ2-1; 13 bases are shared with TRBD2. Germline CDR1 is LNHDA and CDR2 is SQIVND (reference sequence). V trimming: 4 bases; J trimming: 6 bases; junction bases outside the gene matches: 6. This CDR3 has 16 amino acids. The CDR3 sequence: CASSRTSGRGPNEQFF. In DNA form, the CDR3 reads TGTGCCAGTAGTAGGACTAGCGGGAGAGGTCCCAATGAGCAGTTCTTC. Full variable domain (missing parts from reference TRBV19 and TRBJ2-1): DGGITQSPKYLFRKEGQNVTLSCEQNLNHDAMYWYRQDPGQGLRLIYYSQIVNDFQKGDIAEGYSVSREKKESFPLTVTSAQKNPTAFYLCASSRTSGRGPNEQFFGPGTRLTVL.